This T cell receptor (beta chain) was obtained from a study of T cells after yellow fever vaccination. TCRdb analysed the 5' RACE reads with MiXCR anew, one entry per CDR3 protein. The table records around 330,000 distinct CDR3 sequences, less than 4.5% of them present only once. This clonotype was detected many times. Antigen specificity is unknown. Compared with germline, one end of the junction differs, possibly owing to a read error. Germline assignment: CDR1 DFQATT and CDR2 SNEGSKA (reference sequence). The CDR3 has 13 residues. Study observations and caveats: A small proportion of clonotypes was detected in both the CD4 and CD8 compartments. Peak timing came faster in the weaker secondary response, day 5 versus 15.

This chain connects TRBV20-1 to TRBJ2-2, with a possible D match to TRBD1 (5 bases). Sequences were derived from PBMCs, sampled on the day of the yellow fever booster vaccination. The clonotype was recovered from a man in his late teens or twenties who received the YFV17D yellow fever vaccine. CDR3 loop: CSARGQNTGELFF. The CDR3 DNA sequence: TGCAGTGCCAGAGGACAAAACACCGGGGAGCTGTTTTTT.